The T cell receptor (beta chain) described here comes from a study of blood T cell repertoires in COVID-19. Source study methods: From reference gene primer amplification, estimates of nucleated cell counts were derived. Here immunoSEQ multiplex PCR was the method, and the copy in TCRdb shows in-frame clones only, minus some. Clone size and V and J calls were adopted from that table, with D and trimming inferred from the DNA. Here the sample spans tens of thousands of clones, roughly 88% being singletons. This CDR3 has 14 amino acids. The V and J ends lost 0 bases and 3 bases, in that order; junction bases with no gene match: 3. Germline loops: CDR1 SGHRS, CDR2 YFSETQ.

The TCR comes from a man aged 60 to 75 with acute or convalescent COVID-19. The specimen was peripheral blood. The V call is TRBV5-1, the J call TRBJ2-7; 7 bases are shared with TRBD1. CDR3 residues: CASSLDQGVYEQYF. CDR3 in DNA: TGCGCCAGCAGCTTGGATCAGGGGGTCTACGAGCAGTACTTC.